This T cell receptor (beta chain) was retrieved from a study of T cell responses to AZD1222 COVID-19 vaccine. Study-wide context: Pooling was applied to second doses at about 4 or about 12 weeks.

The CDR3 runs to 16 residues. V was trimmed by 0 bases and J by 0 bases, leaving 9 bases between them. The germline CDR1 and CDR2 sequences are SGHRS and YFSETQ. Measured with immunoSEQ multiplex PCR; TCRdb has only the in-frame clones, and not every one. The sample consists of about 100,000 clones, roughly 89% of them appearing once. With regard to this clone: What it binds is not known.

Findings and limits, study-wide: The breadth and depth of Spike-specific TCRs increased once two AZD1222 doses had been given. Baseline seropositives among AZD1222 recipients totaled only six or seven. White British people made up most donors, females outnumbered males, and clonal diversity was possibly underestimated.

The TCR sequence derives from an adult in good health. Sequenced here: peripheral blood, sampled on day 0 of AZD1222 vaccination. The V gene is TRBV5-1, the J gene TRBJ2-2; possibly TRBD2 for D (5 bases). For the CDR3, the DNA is TGCGCCAGCAGCTTGGAACGGGGAACGAACACCGGGGAGCTGTTTTTT. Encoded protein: CASSLERGTNTGELFF.